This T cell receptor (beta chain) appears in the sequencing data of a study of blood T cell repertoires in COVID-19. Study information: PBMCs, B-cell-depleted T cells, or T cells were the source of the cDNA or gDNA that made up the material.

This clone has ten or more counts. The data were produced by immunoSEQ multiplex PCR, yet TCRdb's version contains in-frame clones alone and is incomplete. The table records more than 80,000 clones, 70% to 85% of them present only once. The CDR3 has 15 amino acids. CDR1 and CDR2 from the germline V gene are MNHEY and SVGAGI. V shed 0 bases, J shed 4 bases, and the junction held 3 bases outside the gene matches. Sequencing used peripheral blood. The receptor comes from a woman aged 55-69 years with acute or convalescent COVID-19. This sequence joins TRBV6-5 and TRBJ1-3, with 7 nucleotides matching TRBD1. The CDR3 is CASSYSTGLGNTIYF. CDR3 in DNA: TGTGCCAGCAGTTACTCGACAGGGCTCGGAAACACCATATATTTT.